Below, 2 T cell receptor beta chains from the same sample are listed, as sequenced in a study of T cells in Graves' hyperthyroidism and ophthalmopathy. RNA transcripts gave rise to amplified TCR beta CDR3 regions. Primed by the HTBI set, a first-round RT-PCR was run on the TCR CDR3. TCRdb itself ran the multiplex PCR reads through MiXCR, one entry per CDR3 protein. The sample carries approximately 370,000 distinct CDR3 sequences, about 16% recorded once. The specimen sequenced was blood. The receptors originated from a woman in her twenties or thirties with Graves' hyperthyroidism.

In this sample, this clonotype turned up many times. This chain joins TRBV13 and TRBJ2-7; D may match TRBD1 or TRBD2 (5 bases each). CDR1 is PRHDT, CDR2 FYEKMQ, per germline (reference sequence). CDR3 size: 13 residues. Trimming left V 6 bases short and J 3 bases short, with 12 bases between. DNA for the CDR3: TGTGCCAGCAGTGTTGGGGGATTCTACGAGCAGTACTTC. Protein sequence: CASSVGGFYEQYF.

This clonotype was recorded many times. The V call is TRBV4-1, the J call TRBJ2-7; 8 bases fit TRBD2. CDR1 and CDR2 (germline): MGHRA, YSYEKL. V lost 4 bases and J lost 2; bases outside the gene matches: 13. CDR3 length: 17 amino acids. CDR3 loop: CASSPAGSGSPPYEQYF. The CDR3 coding sequence is TGCGCCAGCAGCCCCGCGGGGAGCGGGAGTCCCCCCTACGAGCAGTACTTC.